These 24 T cell receptor beta chains were sequenced from one sample in a study of OX40 agonist ivuxolimab in advanced cancers. Clones were read by immunoSEQ multiplex PCR, and TCRdb kept only the in-frame ones, dropping some. The sample lists 55,000 to 90,000 clones, about 86% occurring once. Here the sequenced sample was CD4+ or CD8+ T cells sorted from blood, taken in a trial of the OX40 agonist ivuxolimab. The receptors were sampled from an adult with an advanced solid tumor such as melanoma, head and neck, liver or kidney cancer.

This clone has a single count. The V and J genes are TRBV18 and TRBJ1-2; 7 bases agree with TRBD1. Trimming took 0 bases from V and 3 from J; bases not matched to a gene: 4. Germline CDR1 is KGHSH and CDR2 is LQKENI. The CDR3 is 15 amino acids. CDR3 DNA sequence: TGTGCCAGCTCACCACCGGGCAGGGGGGACTATGGCTACACCTTC. Its protein product is CASSPPGRGDYGYTF.

This chain joins TRBV7-7 and TRBJ2-1; the D gene could be TRBD1 or TRBD2 (6 bases each). V gave up 4 bases and J gave up 8 bases, with 15 bases separating them. The length of the CDR3 is 14 residues. Germline CDR1 reads SSHAT; CDR2 reads FNYEAQ (reference sequence). CDR3 in amino acids: CASSSGQPGDEQFF. DNA of the CDR3: TGTGCCAGCAGCTCCGGACAGCCGGGGGATGAGCAGTTCTTC.

The chain employs TRBV5-1 and TRBJ2-7; D tentatively reads TRBD1 or TRBD2 (5 bases each). CDR1 and CDR2 from the germline V gene are SGHRS and YFSETQ. This CDR3 contains 14 residues. The germline V and J ends were trimmed by 4 bases and 7 bases, with 18 bases remaining between them. The CDR3 nucleotides are TGCGCCAGCAGCCCGAGGGGAGCTACCGGGGAGCAGTACTTC. Protein sequence: CASSPRGATGEQYF.

This clone was seen a single time. The chain is built from TRBV2 and TRBJ2-3; 8 bases map to TRBD1. The CDR3 length is 15 residues. V shed 5 bases and J 4 bases; nucleotides not matched to a gene: 8. Germline V CDR1 and CDR2: SNHLY, FYNNEI. The CDR3 nucleotides are TGTGCCAGCAGTCTTGACAGGGGTAGCGCAGATACGCAGTATTTT. Translated: CASSLDRGSADTQYF.

The chain recombines TRBV6-5 with TRBJ1-1; possibly TRBD1 for D (6 bases). V lost 4 bases and J lost 0, with 12 bases in between. Germline lookup yields CDR1 MNHEY and CDR2 SVGAGI. This CDR3 is 15 amino acids long. For the CDR3, the DNA is TGTGCCAGCAGTTTCGAGGGGGGCCTGAACACTGAAGCTTTCTTT. As protein: CASSFEGGLNTEAFF.

The chain has TRBV28 and TRBJ2-7; D unresolved. With 5 bases removed from V and 0 bases from J, the gap between germline ends came to 14 bases. Germline loops: CDR1 MDHEN, CDR2 SYDVKM. The CDR3 has 15 amino acids. This CDR3 is CASSPRTASSYEQYF. The CDR3 DNA reads TGTGCCAGCAGTCCCCGGACGGCTAGCTCCTACGAGCAGTACTTC.

The chain has TRBV11-2 and TRBJ2-1; 8 bases agree with TRBD2. Per germline, CDR1 SGHAT and CDR2 FQNNGV. V lost 6 bases, J lost 0 bases, and 1 base stayed unmatched. CDR3 length: 14 amino acids. The CDR3 sequence is CASRGTSSYNEQFF. The DNA for the CDR3 is TGTGCCAGCAGAGGGACTAGCTCCTACAATGAGCAGTTCTTC.

Only a few counts were recorded for this clone. CDR3 coding DNA: TGTGCCAGCAGCAAAGGGAGGAACACTGAAGCTTTCTTT. Protein sequence: CASSKGRNTEAFF. V usage is TRBV7-9 and J usage is TRBJ1-1, with D hard to call. The germline CDR1 and CDR2 sequences are SEHNR and FQNEAQ (reference sequence). This CDR3 spans 13 amino acids. V was cut by 5 bases and J by 1 base, with 8 bases left in between.

In DNA, the CDR3 is TGTGCCAGCAGCGTGTCCGGGAGAGCCACCGGGGAGCTGTTTTTT. Protein sequence: CASSVSGRATGELFF. This chain links TRBV9 with TRBJ2-2, with D possibly matching TRBD2 (6 bases). Germline values: CDR1 SGDLS, CDR2 YYNGEE. V lost 2 bases to trimming and J lost 4 bases, with 12 bases between them. The CDR3 extends over 15 amino acids.

The chain carries TRBV11-2 and TRBJ2-3, with a possible D match to TRBD2 (5 bases). Trimming removed 6 bases at V and 5 bases at J, with 9 bases between. CDR1 is SGHAT, CDR2 FQNNGV, per germline. The CDR3 covers 12 residues. CDR3 in DNA: TGTGCCAGCAGTGCAGAGGGAGATACGCAGTATTTT. Translation: CASSAEGDTQYF.

The J gene is TRBJ2-7, the V gene TRBV9, with 8 bases that match TRBD1. The V gene's germline CDR1 is SGDLS and CDR2 YYNGEE. The CDR3 runs 16 residues. J gave up 4 bases and V 3 bases, and 12 bases lay outside the gene matches. The CDR3 bases are TGTGCCAGCAGCGGGACAGGGACATCGCAACGTTACGAGCAGTACTTC. Translating it yields CASSGTGTSQRYEQYF.

The chain carries TRBV30 and TRBJ2-7; D is possibly TRBD2 (5 bases). V dropped 3 bases and J dropped 0 bases, with 12 bases sitting between them. CDR1 GTSNPN and CDR2 SVGIG come from the germline V gene (reference sequence). CDR3 length: 14 amino acids. In DNA, the CDR3 is TGTGCCTGGAGGGGTCGTGGAGGCTCCTACGAGCAGTACTTC. This translates into CAWRGRGGSYEQYF. The entire variable domain, with the rest obtained from reference TRBV30 and TRBJ2-7, is as follows: SQTIHQWPATLVQPVGSPLSLECTVEGTSNPNLYWYRQAAGRGLQLLFYSVGIGQISSEVPQNLSASRPQDRQFILSSKKLLLSDSGFYLCAWRGRGGSYEQYFGPGTRLTVT.

The V and J genes are TRBV15 and TRBJ2-7; 7 nucleotides agree with TRBD2. Looked up from germline, CDR1 is LNHNV and CDR2 is YYDKDF (reference sequence). Losses at the gene ends were 1 base for V and 6 bases for J; bases not matched to a gene: 0. The CDR3 runs 12 residues. As DNA, the CDR3 is TGTGCCACCAGCAGAGTAGCGGGCGAGCAGTACTTC. This sequence encodes CATSRVAGEQYF.

This clone was observed at least ten times. At one boundary the junction diverges from the germline segment, which might be a read error. The chain employs TRBV7-7 and TRBJ2-1, with D tentatively TRBD2 (5 bases). CDR1 SSHAT and CDR2 FNYEAQ come from the germline V gene (reference sequence). The CDR3 sequence is 13 residues long. CDR3 in amino acids: CASSLATESDKFF. The CDR3 nucleotides read TGTGCTAGCAGCTTAGCGACGGAGTCAGACAAGTTCTTC. The full variable domain, in which reference TRBV7-7 and TRBJ2-1 provide the parts outside the CDR3, is GAGVSQSPRYKVTKRGQDVTLRCDPISSHATLYWYQQALGQGPEFLTYFNYEAQPDKSGLPSDRFSAERPEGSISTLTIQRTEQRDSAMYRCASSLATESDKFFGPGTRLTVL.

This chain joins TRBV14 and TRBJ2-1; either TRBD1 or TRBD2 may fit D (5 bases each). Germline V gene lookup returns CDR1 SGHDN and CDR2 FVKESK. Trimming cost V 0 bases and J 0 bases, with 12 bases left between them. The CDR3 spans 17 residues. The CDR3 protein is CASSQDEWGNSYNEQFF. CDR3 nucleotide sequence: TGTGCCAGCAGCCAAGATGAGTGGGGGAACTCCTACAATGAGCAGTTCTTC.

The chain is built from TRBV6-6 and TRBJ2-1; D remains unclear. CDR1 and CDR2 (germline): MNHNY, SVGAGI (reference sequence). The CDR3 consists of 11 residues. Trimming took off 6 bases at V and 8 bases at J, with 8 bases between the two ends. The CDR3 sequence: CASSPNYEQFF. The CDR3 nucleotides read TGTGCCAGCAGCCCTAATTATGAGCAGTTCTTC.

This CDR3 is CASTYEGGRTDTQYF. Written as DNA, the CDR3 is TGTGCCAGCACTTACGAGGGAGGGCGCACAGATACGCAGTATTTT. The chain joins TRBV28 to TRBJ2-3; 7 bases agree with TRBD2. Trimming cost V 7 bases and J 1 base; bases outside gene matches: 8. This CDR3 has 15 amino acids. Germline CDR1 and CDR2: MDHEN and SYDVKM.

V usage is TRBV27 and J usage is TRBJ2-6; 9 bases are a match to TRBD1. The J segment lost 3 bases and the V segment lost 5 bases, leaving 8 bases of the junction unmatched. Germline V CDR1 and CDR2: MNHEY, SMNVEV (reference sequence). The CDR3 sequence is 17 residues long. The CDR3 loop is CASSRGTGSYGANVLTF. The CDR3 nucleotides read TGTGCCAGCAGTCGGGGGACAGGGTCTTATGGGGCCAACGTCCTGACTTTC.

The rearrangement links TRBV9 to TRBJ2-7, with 7 bases aligning to TRBD1. Germline trimming cut 4 bases from V and 0 bases from J; bases unmatched to any gene: 7. CDR1 SGDLS and CDR2 YYNGEE come from the germline V gene. CDR3 length equals 15 residues. Here the CDR3 reads CASSPGQVISYEQYF. CDR3 DNA sequence: TGTGCCAGCAGCCCCGGACAGGTTATCTCCTACGAGCAGTACTTC.

This clone was counted a few times. The rearrangement joins TRBV28 to TRBJ1-6; 7 nucleotides agree with TRBD1. The CDR3 is 14 residues long. CDR1 MDHEN and CDR2 SYDVKM come from the germline V gene. V shed 8 bases, J shed 8 bases, and the junction held 9 bases outside the gene matches. This CDR3 is CASVEPGGHSPLHF. The DNA of the CDR3 is TGTGCCAGCGTCGAGCCAGGGGGTCATTCACCCCTCCACTTT.

The genes are TRBV19 and TRBJ2-1; tentatively, D is TRBD1 (5 bases). Trimming took off 4 bases at V and 7 bases at J, with 14 bases between the two ends. This CDR3 is 14 amino acids long. CDR1 is LNHDA, CDR2 SQIVND, per germline (reference sequence). The chain's CDR3 is CASSTSPGRNEQFF. CDR3 sequence (DNA): TGTGCCAGTAGTACCTCCCCAGGGCGGAATGAGCAGTTCTTC. The whole variable domain, remainder taken from reference TRBV19 and TRBJ2-1, is DGGITQSPKYLFRKEGQNVTLSCEQNLNHDAMYWYRQDPGQGLRLIYYSQIVNDFQKGDIAEGYSVSREKKESFPLTVTSAQKNPTAFYLCASSTSPGRNEQFFGPGTRLTVL.

This chain links TRBV18 with TRBJ2-2; TRBD2 is a possible D gene (5 bases). Trimming removed 1 base from V and 4 bases from J, with 7 bases in between. Per the germline V gene, CDR1 is KGHSH and CDR2 is LQKENI. The CDR3 is 14 amino acids. DNA for the CDR3: TGTGCCAGCTCACCACAGGGAGCCACCGGGGAGCTGTTTTTT. It specifies CASSPQGATGELFF.

This clone appeared many times. V and J are TRBV2 and TRBJ2-2, with 9 bases identical to TRBD1. This CDR3 contains 15 residues. J was trimmed by 4 bases and V by 3 bases; bases with no gene match: 3. Germline values: CDR1 SNHLY, CDR2 FYNNEI. CDR3 nucleotides: TGTGCCAGCAGTGAGGACAGGGGTTCCACCGGGGAGCTGTTTTTT. Amino acid sequence: CASSEDRGSTGELFF.

The V gene is TRBV27, the J gene TRBJ1-2; D call uncertain. The CDR3 spans 13 residues. The germline V and J ends were trimmed by 4 bases and 4 bases, with 10 bases remaining between them. Germline V gives CDR1 MNHEY, CDR2 SMNVEV (reference sequence). CDR3 region: CASSSAGSYGYTF. Here the CDR3 DNA reads TGTGCCAGCAGTTCCGCGGGCAGCTATGGCTACACCTTC.